The 21 T cell receptor beta chains listed next were all sequenced from one sample in a study of tumor-infiltrating lymphocytes in primary liver carcinoma. Production of TCR beta cDNA used around 500 ng total RNA together with a constant-region primer. Libraries of TCR beta came from three nested multiplex PCR rounds with slightly modified ARM-PCR. TRBV1-TRBV30 forward primers and a C-beta reverse primer were used in the first two PCR rounds, which each ran for about 9 cycles. TCRdb re-called the multiplex PCR reads with MiXCR, one entry per CDR3 protein. This repertoire shows fewer than 400,000 distinct CDR3 sequences, more than 55% found once; its top ten account for more than 8.5%. RNA was extracted from whole blood without cell sorting, alongside germline DNA. Sequences were obtained from peripheral blood. The receptors originated from a man between 35 and 55 years old with primary liver carcinoma and hepatitis B virus infection.

Details on this clonotype: This may arise from a read error, as a much more abundant clone is one base away. The chain has TRBV7-9 and TRBJ2-3; D is unresolved. Trimming stripped 5 bases from V and 5 bases from J, with 8 bases between. This CDR3 has 12 amino acids. Germline CDR1 reads SEHNR; CDR2 reads FQNEAQ (reference sequence). CDR3 sequence: CASSPLLDTQYF. CDR3 in DNA: TGTGCCAGCAGCCCCCTACTAGATACGCAGTATTTT.

This clonotype was counted between two and nine times. The rearrangement joins TRBV5-1 to TRBJ2-5, with 12 nucleotides matching TRBD1. Germline assignment: CDR1 SGHRS and CDR2 YFSETQ. The CDR3 contains 15 residues. The V segment lost 0 bases and the J segment 5 bases; nucleotides outside the gene matches: 2. The DNA for the CDR3 is TGCGCCAGCAGCTTGGAGGGACAGGGGGCCGAGACCCAGTACTTC. Protein sequence: CASSLEGQGAETQYF.

With respect to this clonotype: Possible read error: a much larger clone is one base away. J is TRBJ1-2 and V is TRBV29-1; the D is unclear. The V end lost 6 bases, the J end lost 9 bases, and 14 bases lay between the germline ends. CDR1 and CDR2 from the germline V gene are SQVTM and ANQGSEA. The CDR3 sequence is 11 residues long. The CDR3 loop is CSVRVIGSYTF. As DNA, the CDR3 is TGCAGCGTACGTGTAATCGGTAGCTACACCTTC.

The table lists this clonotype with a few counts. The chain combines TRBV25-1 with TRBJ2-1; TRBD2 aligns across 11 bases. The germline gives CDR1 MGHDK, CDR2 SYGVNS. The CDR3 is 13 residues long. V lost 4 bases and J lost 8; bases outside the gene matches: 1. Here the CDR3 reads CASSVGLADEQFF. DNA for the CDR3: TGTGCCAGCAGTGTGGGACTAGCGGATGAGCAGTTCTTC.

This chain connects TRBV30 to TRBJ2-1; 8 bases align to TRBD2. The trim removed 1 base at V and 9 bases at J, leaving 5 bases unmatched. This CDR3 has 13 amino acids. Germline CDR1 reads GTSNPN; CDR2 reads SVGIG (reference sequence). In DNA, the CDR3 is TGTGCCTGGAGTGCCCGGGGGGGCGGTGAGCAGTTCTTC. Protein product: CAWSARGGGEQFF.

Notes on this clonotype: Since a much larger clone is just one base distant, this may be a read error. The chain joins TRBV6-2 or TRBV6-3 to TRBJ2-4, with D possibly TRBD2 on 6 matching bases. Germline V lookup: CDR1 MNHEY, CDR2 SVGEGT. CDR3 length: 17 residues. V was trimmed by 4 bases and J by 8 bases, leaving 24 bases between them. CDR3 amino acids: CASSWLATAPLSDIQYF. In nucleotides, the CDR3 is TGTGCCAGCAGTTGGCTAGCGACCGCTCCGCTTTCAGACATTCAGTACTTC.

This clonotype was seen only a few times. The chain has TRBV5-6 and TRBJ1-2; 7 bases map to TRBD1. Germline lookup yields CDR1 SGHDT and CDR2 YYEEEE. The CDR3 contains 16 residues. Germline trimming cut 3 bases from V and 4 bases from J; bases unmatched to any gene: 12. CDR3 loop: CASSSHDRVTLYGYTF. DNA for the CDR3: TGTGCCAGCAGCTCCCACGACAGGGTCACCCTCTATGGCTACACCTTC.

This clonotype showed up just a few times. The rearrangement links TRBV11-2 to TRBJ2-5; unclear D gene. Germline V lookup: CDR1 SGHAT, CDR2 FQNNGV. The CDR3 covers 15 residues. The V end was cut by 1 base, the J end by 4 bases, with 13 bases between. CDR3 DNA sequence: TGTGCCAGCAGCTTAGTTGCACCTCTGGGAGAGACCCAGTACTTC. Translating gives CASSLVAPLGETQYF.

Notes on this clonotype: A much larger clone lies a single base off, so this may be a read error. The J gene is TRBJ2-7, the V gene TRBV6-5; possibly TRBD1 or TRBD2 for D (5 bases each). CDR3 length: 15 amino acids. Per germline, CDR1 MNHEY and CDR2 SVGAGI. Here the CDR3 DNA reads TGTGTCAGCAGTTTAACAGGCGAGGGCCGGTACGAGCAGTACTTC. Translating it yields CVSSLTGEGRYEQYF.

A remark on this clonotype: The junction differs from germline at one of its ends, possibly a read error. This sequence joins TRBV5-1 and TRBJ2-1; 7 bases match TRBD2. Per the germline V gene, CDR1 is SGHRS and CDR2 is YFSETQ. This CDR3 is built from 15 residues. The CDR3 sequence: CASSLEASGNNKQFF. CDR3 nucleotides: TGCGCCAGCAGCTTGGAGGCTAGCGGTAACAATAAGCAGTTCTTC.

About this clonotype: A single base separates this from a much larger clone, so it may be a read error. The chain links TRBV10-1 to TRBJ2-2; D is unclear. V lost 6 bases and J lost 6, with 8 bases in between. Germline V gives CDR1 WNHNN, CDR2 SYGVQD (reference sequence). This CDR3 is 12 amino acids long. The CDR3 protein is CASRVDAGELFF. In nucleotides, the CDR3 is TGCGCCAGCAGGGTCGACGCCGGGGAGCTGTTTTTT.

Worth noting for this clonotype: Just one base apart from a much larger clone, this may be a read error. The V and J genes are TRBV6-1 and TRBJ2-5, with 12 bases identical to TRBD2. The CDR3 covers 16 residues. Germline-derived CDR1 and CDR2 are MNHNS and SASEGT. CDR3 in amino acids: CASGDPTSGSMETQYF. The CDR3 DNA sequence: TGTGCCAGCGGTGATCCGACTAGCGGGAGTATGGAGACCCAGTACTTC.

The chain combines TRBV4-2 with TRBJ2-5, with 9 nucleotides matching TRBD1. Germline V gene data show CDR1 as LGHNA and CDR2 as YNFKEQ. The CDR3 extends over 16 amino acids. With V trimmed by 4 bases and J by 6 bases, 12 bases remained unmatched. DNA for the CDR3: TGTGCCAGCAGCCGTGCGGACACAGGGGGCGAGAAGACCCAGTACTTC. This sequence encodes CASSRADTGGEKTQYF.

Many counts were recorded for this clonotype. This chain uses TRBV6-1 with TRBJ1-6; the D gene is possibly TRBD1 (5 bases). The CDR3 runs 15 residues. Trimming left V 7 bases short and J 7 bases short, with 17 bases between. CDR1 MNHNS and CDR2 SASEGT come from the germline V gene. In DNA, the CDR3 is TGTGCCAGCAAGATGATCCTTGAGGGGAATTCACCCCTCCACTTT. Amino acid sequence: CASKMILEGNSPLHF.

The chain links TRBV29-1 to TRBJ1-1; 7 bases map to TRBD1. This CDR3 region has 13 residues. Germline V gives CDR1 SQVTM, CDR2 ANQGSEA. Here the CDR3 reads CSGGSRGGAEAFF. The DNA for the CDR3 is TGCAGTGGGGGCAGTCGAGGGGGCGCTGAAGCTTTCTTT.

A remark on this clonotype: Being one base from a much bigger clone, this may be a read error. The chain uses TRBV28 and TRBJ1-5; D call uncertain. Germline lookup yields CDR1 MDHEN and CDR2 SYDVKM. This CDR3 comprises 14 residues. This chain's CDR3 is CASNLGDGNQLQHF. The CDR3 region has the DNA TGTGCCAGCAACCTCGGCGACGGCAATCAGCTCCAGCATTTT.

With respect to this clonotype: A much more abundant neighbour one base away suggests this may be a read error. This chain links TRBV6-5 with TRBJ1-2; D may be TRBD1 (5 bases). The V gene lost 4 bases and the J gene lost 8 bases, with 17 bases spanning the gap. The CDR3 is 14 residues long. CDR1 MNHEY and CDR2 SVGAGI come from the germline V gene. In DNA form, the CDR3 reads TGTGCCAGCAGTTCCCCGTGGGGGGGTCGGGGCTACACCTTC. This codes for CASSSPWGGRGYTF.

The V call is TRBV5-1, the J call TRBJ2-7; TRBD2 matches 8 bases. Trimming took 4 bases from V and 0 from J; bases not matched to a gene: 6. Germline assignment: CDR1 SGHRS and CDR2 YFSETQ. The CDR3 runs 15 residues. CDR3 in DNA: TGCGCCAGCAGCGGTCTCGGGACTAGCTCCTACGAGCAGTACTTC. Its protein is CASSGLGTSSYEQYF.

Comment on this clonotype: One end of the junction fails to match germline, which may point to a read error. The chain recombines TRBV7-8 with TRBJ1-5, with TRBD1 as a possible D gene (5 bases). CDR1 and CDR2 (germline): SGHVS, FQNEAQ. The CDR3 has 15 amino acids. Here the CDR3 reads CASSRSGTGDQHQHF. CDR3 coding DNA: TGTGCCAGCAGCCGATCCGGGACGGGCGATCAGCACCAGCATTTT.

This clonotype was found once. One base away lies a much larger clone, so this may be a sequencing read error. The chain links TRBV5-4 to TRBJ2-1; 10 bases fit TRBD2. Germline CDR1 reads SGHNT; CDR2 reads YYREEE (reference sequence). V lost 1 base and J lost 8; bases outside the gene matches: 6. The CDR3 length is 15 residues. The CDR3 nucleotides are TGTGCCAGCAGCTTGAGCGGGAGGGTCGACTATGAGCAGTTCTTC. Residues: CASSLSGRVDYEQFF.

This clonotype was counted only a few times. The chain uses TRBV5-1 and TRBJ2-7, with TRBD2 as a possible D gene (5 bases). The germline gives CDR1 SGHRS, CDR2 YFSETQ. V was trimmed by 2 bases and J by 3 bases, leaving 9 bases between them. The length of the CDR3 is 13 residues. The CDR3 is CASSLVTSYEQYF. The CDR3 DNA follows: TGCGCCAGCAGCTTAGTAACTAGCTACGAGCAGTACTTC.